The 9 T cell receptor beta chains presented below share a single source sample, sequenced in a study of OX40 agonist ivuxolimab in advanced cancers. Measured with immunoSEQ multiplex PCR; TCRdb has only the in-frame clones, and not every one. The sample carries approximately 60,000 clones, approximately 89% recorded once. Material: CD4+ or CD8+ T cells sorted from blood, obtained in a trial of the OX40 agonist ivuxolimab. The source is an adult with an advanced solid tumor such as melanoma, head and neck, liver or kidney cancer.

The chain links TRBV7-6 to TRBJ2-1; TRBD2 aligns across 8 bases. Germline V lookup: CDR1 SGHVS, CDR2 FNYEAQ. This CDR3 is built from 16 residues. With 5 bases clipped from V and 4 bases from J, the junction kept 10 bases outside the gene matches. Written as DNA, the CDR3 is TGTGCCAGCAGCGCGTACTTCGGGGGGGATTACAATGAGCAGTTCTTC. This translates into CASSAYFGGDYNEQFF.

CDR3 in amino acids: CASSPGTGGQETQYF. The CDR3 DNA reads as TGTGCCAGCAGTCCGGGGACAGGGGGGCAAGAGACCCAGTACTTC. The gene calls are TRBV27 and TRBJ2-5; TRBD1 aligns across 11 bases. V dropped 5 bases and J dropped 2; count of bases not matched to a gene: 4. This CDR3 has 15 amino acids. Germline V CDR1 and CDR2: MNHEY, SMNVEV (reference sequence).

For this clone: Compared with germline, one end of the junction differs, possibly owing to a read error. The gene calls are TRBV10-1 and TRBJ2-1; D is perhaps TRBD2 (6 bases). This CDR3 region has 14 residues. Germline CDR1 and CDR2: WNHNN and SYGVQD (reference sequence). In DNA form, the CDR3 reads TGCGCCAGCAGTCCCGGGGACTCCGACAATGAGCAGTTCTTC. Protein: CASSPGDSDNEQFF.

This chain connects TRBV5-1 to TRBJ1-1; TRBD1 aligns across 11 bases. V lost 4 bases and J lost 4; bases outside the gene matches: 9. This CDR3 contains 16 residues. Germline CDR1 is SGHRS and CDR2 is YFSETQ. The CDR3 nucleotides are TGCGCCAGCAGCCCAGACGGACAGGGGGCTTTCACTGAAGCTTTCTTT. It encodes CASSPDGQGAFTEAFF.

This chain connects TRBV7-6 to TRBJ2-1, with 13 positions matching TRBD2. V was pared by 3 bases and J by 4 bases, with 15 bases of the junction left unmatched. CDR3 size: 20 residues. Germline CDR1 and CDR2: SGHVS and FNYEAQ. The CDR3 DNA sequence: TGTGCCAGCAGCTTTACTGGTACCGGGACTAGCGGGATCAAGTACAATGAGCAGTTCTTC. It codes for CASSFTGTGTSGIKYNEQFF.

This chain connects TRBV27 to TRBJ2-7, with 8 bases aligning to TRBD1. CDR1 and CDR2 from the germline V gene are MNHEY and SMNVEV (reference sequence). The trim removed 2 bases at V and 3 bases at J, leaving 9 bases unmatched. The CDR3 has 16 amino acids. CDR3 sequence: CASSLTGQGNIYEQYF. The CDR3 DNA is TGTGCCAGCAGTTTAACTGGACAGGGTAATATCTACGAGCAGTACTTC.

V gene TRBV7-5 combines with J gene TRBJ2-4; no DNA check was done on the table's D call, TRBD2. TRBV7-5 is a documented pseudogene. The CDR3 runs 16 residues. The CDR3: CVRSLAPLLAKNIQYF. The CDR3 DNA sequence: TGTGTCAGAAGCTTAGCCCCGCTACTAGCCAAAAACATTCAGTACTTC.

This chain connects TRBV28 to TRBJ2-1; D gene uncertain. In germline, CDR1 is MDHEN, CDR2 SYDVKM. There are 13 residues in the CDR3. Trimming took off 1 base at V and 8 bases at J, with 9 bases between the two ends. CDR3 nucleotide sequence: TGTGCCAGCAGTTTATTGTTAGACGATGAGCAGTTCTTC. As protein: CASSLLLDDEQFF.

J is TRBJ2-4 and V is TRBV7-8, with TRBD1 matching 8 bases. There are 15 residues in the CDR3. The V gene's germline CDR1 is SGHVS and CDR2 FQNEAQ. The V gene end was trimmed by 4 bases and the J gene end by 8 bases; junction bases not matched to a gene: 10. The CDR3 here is CASSSDRAAVDIQYF. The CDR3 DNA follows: TGTGCCAGCAGCTCGGACAGGGCTGCGGTAGACATTCAGTACTTC.